These T cell receptor beta chains were read from a single sample in a study of blood T cell repertoires in COVID-19. The repertoire was sequenced with immunoSEQ multiplex PCR; TCRdb's copy has only in-frame clones and lacks some. Of roughly 90,000 clones in the sample, 86% were seen once. The specimen was peripheral blood. The source of these receptors is a human donor in a cohort sampled during active COVID-19. Both conserved end residues are part of each CDR3. A D gene is named only where the DNA matches it firmly. Clone size is not always given. Where it is, it says once, few, many or a class for expanded clones.

V	J	D	size	CDR3	DNA
TRBV4-3	TRBJ2-5	NA	NA	CASSQDLSGSWGQYF	TGCGCCAGCAGCCAAGATCTTAGCGGTTCGTGGGGCCAGTACTTC
TRBV6-5	TRBJ2-3	NA	NA	CASSWVGGSTDTQYF	TGTGCCAGCAGTTGGGTCGGGGGTAGCACAGATACGCAGTATTTT
TRBV4-1	TRBJ2-7	TRBD2	NA	CASTQREGYEQYF	TGCGCCAGCACCCAGCGGGAGGGGTACGAGCAGTACTTC
TRBV4-1	TRBJ2-7	NA	NA	CASSQGQDYEQYF	TGCGCCAGCAGCCAAGGACAAGACTACGAGCAGTACTTC
TRBV27	TRBJ2-6	NA	NA	CASSLLDSSGANVLTF	TGTGCCAGCAGCTTACTAGACAGCTCTGGGGCCAACGTCCTGACTTTC
TRBV9	TRBJ1-1	NA	NA	CASGQGNTEAFF	TGTGCCAGCGGTCAGGGGAACACTGAAGCTTTCTTT
TRBV3-1/TRBV3-2	TRBJ2-7	NA	once	CASSQAAGTGYEQYF	TGTGCCAGCAGCCAGGCCGCCGGGACTGGCTACGAGCAGTACTTC
TRBV7-6	TRBJ2-7	TRBD1	NA	CASSSNGTGGYEQYF	TGTGCCAGCAGCTCGAACGGGACAGGGGGCTACGAGCAGTACTTC
TRBV6-5	TRBJ1-6	NA	NA	CASSHQASPLHF	TGTGCCAGCAGCCATCAAGCCTCACCCCTCCACTTT
TRBV5-1	TRBJ1-2	NA	NA	CASSLEGEGYTF	TGCGCCAGCAGCTTGGAAGGGGAAGGCTACACCTTC
TRBV7-8	TRBJ1-1	NA	NA	CASRLGLTGNTEAFF	TGTGCCAGCAGGCTAGGACTGACGGGGAACACTGAAGCTTTCTTT
TRBV24-1	TRBJ2-1	NA	NA	CATGQNNEQFF	TGTGCCACCGGACAAAACAATGAGCAGTTCTTC
TRBV27	TRBJ1-5	TRBD1	NA	CASSPGTGGQPQHF	TGTGCCAGCAGTCCGGGGACAGGAGGCCAGCCCCAGCATTTT
TRBV29-1	TRBJ1-4	TRBD1	NA	CSAYDGTGDEKLFF	TGCAGCGCCTACGACGGGACAGGGGATGAAAAACTGTTTTTT
TRBV18	TRBJ1-3	NA	NA	CASSPRPPGGNTIYF	TGTGCCAGCTCACCACGACCACCAGGTGGAAACACCATATATTTT
TRBV9	TRBJ2-2	TRBD2	NA	CASSGTSGSVSGELFF	TGTGCCAGCAGCGGGACTAGCGGGAGTGTGTCCGGGGAGCTGTTTTTT
TRBV7-8	TRBJ2-2	TRBD2	few	CASSSRLAGVTGELFF	TGTGCCAGCAGCTCAAGACTAGCGGGAGTTACCGGGGAGCTGTTTTTT
TRBV15	TRBJ2-5	TRBD1	NA	CATSSPDRGQETQYF	TGTGCCACCAGCAGCCCGGACAGGGGCCAGGAGACCCAGTACTTC
TRBV14	TRBJ1-2	TRBD1	NA	CASSQGRGYGYTF	TGTGCCAGCAGCCAGGGCAGGGGGTATGGCTACACCTTC
TRBV2	TRBJ1-5	TRBD1	many	CASTGQGARSNQPQHF	TGTGCCAGCACTGGACAGGGGGCGCGAAGCAATCAGCCCCAGCATTTT
TRBV19	TRBJ2-1	NA	NA	CASSIGPTGTRQASYNEQFF	TGTGCCAGTAGTATAGGCCCGACAGGAACTCGGCAAGCGTCCTACAATGAGCAGTTCTTC
TRBV7-9	TRBJ2-3	TRBD2	many	CASSSYGLAGGSDTQYF	TGTGCCAGCAGCTCATACGGGCTAGCGGGAGGCTCAGATACGCAGTATTTT
TRBV30	TRBJ1-6	NA	NA	CAYPLGGGMSSPLHF	TGTGCCTACCCCTTAGGGGGGGGAATGAGCTCACCCCTCCACTTT
TRBV7-8	TRBJ2-2	TRBD2	once	CASRQTSGNTGELFF	TGTGCCAGCAGGCAGACTAGCGGGAACACCGGGGAGCTGTTTTTT
TRBV21-1	TRBJ2-7	NA	NA	CASSESGSGSTYEQYF	TGTGCCAGCAGCGAATCTGGTAGCGGGTCCACCTACGAGCAGTACTTC
TRBV19	TRBJ1-1	TRBD1	NA	CASSGTGWSTEAFF	TGTGCCAGTAGTGGGACAGGGTGGTCCACTGAAGCTTTCTTT
TRBV5-4	TRBJ2-7	NA	NA	CASSSRGGGVDEQYF	TGTGCCAGCAGCTCCCGAGGGGGGGGAGTCGACGAGCAGTACTTC
TRBV11-2	TRBJ2-5	NA	NA	CASRRRPQETQYF	TGTGCCAGCAGGCGGAGGCCTCAAGAGACCCAGTACTTC
TRBV15	TRBJ2-5	TRBD1	NA	CATSRDRGRETQYF	TGTGCCACCAGCAGGGACAGGGGGAGGGAGACCCAGTACTTC
TRBV27	TRBJ2-1	NA	NA	CASTSTGGSRSNEQFF	TGTGCCAGCACCTCCACGGGTGGGAGTCGGTCCAATGAGCAGTTCTTC
TRBV5-8	TRBJ1-2	TRBD1	NA	CASSRNRGYGYTF	TGTGCCAGCAGCAGAAACAGGGGCTATGGCTACACCTTC
TRBV3-1/TRBV3-2	TRBJ2-7	TRBD1	NA	CASSQLGTAVEQYF	TGTGCCAGCAGCCAACTGGGGACAGCCGTCGAGCAGTACTTC
TRBV5-6	TRBJ2-1	NA	NA	CASSPRSRGNEQFF	TGTGCCAGCAGCCCCCGTAGCCGGGGCAATGAGCAGTTCTTC
TRBV14	TRBJ2-1	TRBD1	NA	CASSPQGSIPEQFF	TGTGCCAGCAGCCCACAGGGGTCTATCCCCGAGCAGTTCTTC
TRBV4-1	TRBJ1-2	NA	few	CASSQDPGEGYGYTF	TGCGCCAGCAGCCAAGATCCGGGGGAGGGCTATGGCTACACCTTC
TRBV30	TRBJ1-2	NA	NA	CACPRGTANYGYTF	TGTGCCTGTCCTAGGGGGACGGCTAACTATGGCTACACCTTC
TRBV7-9	TRBJ2-3	NA	NA	CASSPVASGTDTQYF	TGTGCCAGCAGCCCTGTTGCTAGCGGCACAGATACGCAGTATTTT
TRBV15	TRBJ2-7	NA	NA	CATSRDNQWGAYEQYF	TGTGCCACCAGCAGAGATAATCAGTGGGGGGCCTACGAGCAGTACTTC
TRBV10-3	TRBJ2-5	NA	NA	CAAGGTQETQYF	TGTGCCGCGGGTGGAACTCAAGAGACCCAGTACTTC
TRBV27	TRBJ2-1	TRBD2	NA	CASSGLVGGELF	TGTGCCAGCAGTGGACTAGTGGGGGGGGAGCTCTTC
TRBV3-1/TRBV3-2	TRBJ2-1	NA	NA	CASSQRESEQFF	TGTGCCAGCAGCCAACGAGAGTCTGAGCAGTTCTTC
TRBV9	TRBJ1-5	TRBD1	NA	CASSADRGNQPQHF	TGTGCCAGCAGCGCGGACAGGGGAAATCAGCCCCAGCATTTT
TRBV9	TRBJ2-7	TRBD2	NA	CASSSRGSGSEEQYF	TGTGCCAGCAGCTCTCGGGGTAGCGGGAGCGAAGAGCAGTACTTC
TRBV5-1	TRBJ2-1	TRBD2	NA	CASSTGLAGGFEQFF	TGCGCCAGCAGCACCGGACTAGCGGGGGGCTTTGAGCAGTTCTTC
TRBV19	TRBJ1-2	NA	NA	CASSLTDTPMSYTF	TGTGCCAGTAGTCTGACAGACACCCCAATGAGCTACACCTTC
TRBV9	TRBJ1-6	NA	NA	CASSVDGMRSPLHF	TGTGCCAGCAGCGTAGACGGTATGCGGTCACCCCTCCACTTT